This entry features one T cell receptor beta chain sequence. This specimen comes from a study of shared clonotypes between healthy human individuals. Assay: immunoSEQ multiplex PCR; the TCRdb copy retains only in-frame clones and omits some. The sample includes over a million clones, 78% of them seen just once. This CDR3 comprises 11 residues. Germline V gene lookup returns CDR1 SNHLY and CDR2 FYNNEI. This sequence was found in a man between 18 and 29 years old in good health. Some clones in this sample may be carry-over from other donors' samples. The J gene is TRBJ2-3, the V gene TRBV2; D unresolved. Sequenced: memory CD4+ T cells from PBMCs. The subset: CD45RA-negative fraction. In nucleotides, the CDR3 is TGTGCAGGATCTGGAGCAGATACGCAGTATTTT. Amino acids: CAGSGADTQYF.